Listed here are 32 T cell receptor beta chains from one sample, sequenced in a study of shared clonotypes between healthy human individuals. TCRdb keeps only in-frame clones here, not all; method: immunoSEQ multiplex PCR. The table includes about 2 million clones, just under 95% detected once. CD8 cells regarded as naive lacked CD45RO, were positively chosen for CCR7, and omitted terminally differentiated effector memory CD45RA+ cells. The specimen sequenced was naive CD8+ T cells sorted from blood. The receptors were sampled from a man aged 18 to 30 in good health.

The chain recombines TRBV20-1 with TRBJ1-2; maybe TRBD1 (6 bases). This CDR3 is built from 11 residues. Trimming pared 7 bases from V and 4 bases from J, leaving 10 bases between. The V gene's germline CDR1 is DFQATT and CDR2 SNEGSKA (reference sequence). The CDR3 region is CSVGGGYGYTF. The CDR3 nucleotides read TGCAGTGTCGGAGGGGGCTATGGCTACACCTTC.

The chain couples TRBV11-2 to TRBJ2-7, with 7 bases aligning to TRBD2. After removal of 0 bases from V and 3 bases from J, the junction contained 8 bases not matched to a gene. The CDR3 runs to 16 residues. Germline V CDR1 and CDR2: SGHAT, FQNNGV. The CDR3: CASSLDGLRGSYEQYF. As DNA, the CDR3 is TGTGCCAGCAGCTTAGATGGTTTGCGGGGGAGCTACGAGCAGTACTTC.

The rearrangement uses TRBV7-3 and TRBJ2-1; 11 nucleotides match TRBD1. The CDR3 is 15 residues long. Germline V gene sequence: CDR1 SGHTA, CDR2 FQGTGA. J lost 4 bases, V lost 5 bases, and 4 bases had no gene match. In DNA form, the CDR3 reads TGTGCCAGCAGCCAGGGACAGGGGGGATACAATGAGCAGTTCTTC. It encodes CASSQGQGGYNEQFF.

This sequence joins TRBV30 and TRBJ1-1, with a tentative D call TRBD1 (5 bases). CDR1 is GTSNPN and CDR2 is SVGIG in the germline V gene (reference sequence). The CDR3 length is 15 residues. Trimming pared 0 bases from V and 1 base from J, leaving 12 bases between. The CDR3 DNA follows: TGTGCCTGGAGTGTAAAGTACAGGACGAACACTGAAGCTTTCTTT. This encodes CAWSVKYRTNTEAFF.

The chain links TRBV27 to TRBJ2-7; 10 bases fit TRBD2. From germline, CDR1 is MNHEY and CDR2 SMNVEV (reference sequence). The V gene end was trimmed by 4 bases and the J gene end by 1 base; junction bases not matched to a gene: 4. The CDR3 contains 15 residues. Written as DNA, the CDR3 is TGTGCCAGCAGTTCCCTAGCGGGAGTTTCCTACGAGCAGTACTTC. Protein: CASSSLAGVSYEQYF.

This clone was counted once. J is TRBJ2-1 and V is TRBV27, with D perhaps TRBD2 (5 bases). Trimming removed 3 bases from V and 3 bases from J, with 9 bases in between. This CDR3 has 14 residues. Looked up from germline, CDR1 is MNHEY and CDR2 is SMNVEV (reference sequence). The CDR3, as DNA: TGTGCCAGCAGTTTTGGCGGGCTCTACAATGAGCAGTTCTTC. This gives the protein CASSFGGLYNEQFF.

This chain joins TRBV6-1 and TRBJ2-1; TRBD2 matches at 8 bases. The CDR3 contains 15 residues. With V trimmed by 6 bases and J by 6 bases, 10 bases remained unmatched. Germline CDR1 MNHNS, CDR2 SASEGT. CDR3 amino acids: CASRISGAPLNEQFF. As DNA, the CDR3 is TGTGCCAGCAGAATTAGCGGGGCCCCTCTCAATGAGCAGTTCTTC.

This rearrangement joins TRBV27 to TRBJ1-2; D call uncertain. CDR3 size: 15 residues. CDR1 and CDR2 (germline): MNHEY, SMNVEV (reference sequence). V was pared by 4 bases and J by 3 bases, with 15 bases between. In nucleotides, the CDR3 is TGTGCCAGCAGTTCCCAGTCGGCGGCGGACTATGGCTACACCTTC. Amino acids: CASSSQSAADYGYTF.

The gene calls are TRBV10-3 and TRBJ1-2; the match to TRBD1 covers 10 bases. Germline-derived CDR1 and CDR2 are ENHRY and SYGVKD. V trimming: 8 bases; J trimming: 4 bases; junction bases outside the gene matches: 7. CDR3 size: 14 residues. CDR3 DNA sequence: TGTGCCATCGGGGGGACAGGGGATTCCTATGGCTACACCTTC. Translated, it gives CAIGGTGDSYGYTF.

This chain links TRBV6-6 with TRBJ2-7; maybe TRBD2 (5 bases). Germline assignment: CDR1 MNHNY and CDR2 SVGAGI (reference sequence). Deletions cut 5 bases from V and 3 bases from J, with 17 bases between. The CDR3 has 15 amino acids. The chain's CDR3 is CASSAAGQAYYEQYF. As DNA, the CDR3 is TGTGCCAGCAGTGCGGCGGGCCAGGCCTACTACGAGCAGTACTTC.

The chain joins TRBV5-1 to TRBJ1-5; unclear D gene. This CDR3 has 13 amino acids. Germline loops: CDR1 SGHRS, CDR2 YFSETQ. With 0 bases removed from V and 8 bases from J, the gap between germline ends came to 9 bases. The CDR3 is CASSLDPREPQHF. The DNA of the CDR3 is TGCGCCAGCAGCTTGGATCCCCGGGAGCCCCAGCATTTT.

To note about this clone: Other DNA variants within this sample encode the same CDR3. The chain has TRBV9 and TRBJ2-7; TRBD2 matches at 10 bases. V shed 3 bases and J 0 bases; nucleotides not matched to a gene: 3. Germline values: CDR1 SGDLS, CDR2 YYNGEE. The CDR3 runs 15 residues. The CDR3 is CASSAGLADSYEQYF. CDR3 DNA sequence: TGTGCCAGCAGCGCTGGACTAGCGGACTCCTACGAGCAGTACTTC.

This sequence joins TRBV4-3 and TRBJ2-1, with 14 bases identical to TRBD2. The CDR3 runs 17 residues. V lost 3 bases to trimming and J lost 5 bases; unmatched junction nucleotides: 6. Per the germline V gene, CDR1 is LGHNA and CDR2 is YSLEER. CDR3 sequence reads: CASSQGTSGSLDNEQFF. The CDR3 DNA is TGCGCCAGCAGCCAGGGGACTAGCGGGAGCTTGGACAATGAGCAGTTCTTC.

The chain joins TRBV9 to TRBJ2-7, with D maybe TRBD1 (6 bases). CDR1 SGDLS and CDR2 YYNGEE come from the germline V gene. The CDR3 contains 14 residues. V lost 4 bases to trimming and J lost 0 bases, with 11 bases between them. The CDR3 DNA is TGTGCCAGCAGCCTCACGGACAGCTCCTACGAGCAGTACTTC. It encodes CASSLTDSSYEQYF.

V usage is TRBV2 and J usage is TRBJ2-1, with 10 bases aligning to TRBD2. The V gene end was trimmed by 6 bases and the J gene end by 12 bases; junction bases not matched to a gene: 8. Germline V gene lookup returns CDR1 SNHLY and CDR2 FYNNEI. The CDR3 has 13 amino acids. Here the CDR3 DNA reads TGTGCCAGCAGAGCGGGAGGGCAAGGAGGGCAGTTCTTC. Translating it yields CASRAGGQGGQFF.

The chain carries TRBV6-6 and TRBJ1-4; D gene ambiguous. With 8 bases removed from V and 0 bases from J, the gap between germline ends came to 16 bases. From germline, CDR1 is MNHNY and CDR2 SVGAGI (reference sequence). The CDR3 consists of 16 residues. Here the CDR3 reads CASRNVGGATNEKLFF. As DNA, the CDR3 is TGTGCCAGCCGAAACGTTGGCGGTGCAACTAATGAAAAACTGTTTTTT.

The CDR3 DNA reads as TGTGCCAGCAGTGAGGTAGAAGGGGGTAACCATGAGCAGTTCTTC. This gives the protein CASSEVEGGNHEQFF. The chain links TRBV2 to TRBJ2-1, with D possibly TRBD1 on 6 matching bases. Germline V CDR1 and CDR2: SNHLY, FYNNEI. The ends were cut back, 3 bases at V and 8 bases at J, with 17 bases in the middle. CDR3 length: 15 residues.

The chain couples TRBV30 to TRBJ2-2, with TRBD2 matching over 9 bases. CDR3 length equals 14 residues. Germline-derived CDR1 and CDR2 are GTSNPN and SVGIG (reference sequence). The CDR3 sequence is CAGLAGRYTGELFF. In nucleotides, the CDR3 is TGTGCTGGCCTAGCGGGGAGATACACCGGGGAGCTGTTTTTT.

The chain combines TRBV28 with TRBJ1-5; D ambiguous. V lost 5 bases to trimming and J lost 2 bases, with 7 bases between them. CDR3 length: 13 amino acids. From germline, CDR1 is MDHEN and CDR2 SYDVKM. For the CDR3, the DNA is TGTGCCAGCAGTAACCGGGGCAATCAGCCCCAGCATTTT. It specifies CASSNRGNQPQHF.

The chain combines TRBV5-6 with TRBJ1-1; D is undetermined. The CDR3 spans 14 residues. With 3 bases removed from V and 1 base from J, the gap between germline ends came to 10 bases. Germline CDR1 reads SGHDT; CDR2 reads YYEEEE. The CDR3 region is CASSYETPNTEAFF. The CDR3 DNA reads as TGTGCCAGCAGCTACGAGACACCGAACACTGAAGCTTTCTTT.

The chain has TRBV5-6 and TRBJ2-5; 9 bases agree with TRBD1. Germline V CDR1 and CDR2: SGHDT, YYEEEE. The J segment lost 4 bases and the V segment lost 4 bases, leaving 11 bases of the junction unmatched. The CDR3 length is 16 residues. CDR3 sequence: CASSPSGTGYGETQYF. The CDR3, as DNA: TGTGCCAGCAGCCCCTCCGGGACAGGGTACGGAGAGACCCAGTACTTC.

The chain combines TRBV5-1 with TRBJ1-2, with TRBD1 identical over 8 bases. Trimming took 4 bases from V and 2 from J; bases not matched to a gene: 7. The CDR3 runs 15 residues. Germline CDR1 and CDR2: SGHRS and YFSETQ. CDR3 sequence: CASSPGQGYNYGYTF. CDR3 in DNA: TGCGCCAGCAGCCCAGGACAGGGCTACAACTATGGCTACACCTTC.

The V call is TRBV30, the J call TRBJ2-1; TRBD2 agrees at 9 bases. Looked up from germline, CDR1 is GTSNPN and CDR2 is SVGIG (reference sequence). The CDR3 spans 14 residues. The CDR3 DNA reads TGTGCGCTGGACCAGGGCGGGGGGGTTTTTGAGCAGTTCTTC. Protein sequence: CALDQGGGVFEQFF.

The chain uses TRBV10-2 and TRBJ2-7; TRBD1 matches at 9 bases. V was clipped by 3 bases and J by 8 bases; unmatched bases: 8. Germline values: CDR1 WSHSY, CDR2 SAAADI. The CDR3 spans 14 residues. CDR3: CASSEMGTGSQQYF. CDR3 nucleotide sequence: TGCGCCAGCAGTGAAATGGGGACAGGGAGTCAGCAGTACTTC.

In this sample, this clone turned up once. The genes are TRBV27 and TRBJ2-1; D unresolved. Trimming took off 6 bases at V and 5 bases at J, with 11 bases between the two ends. Germline-derived CDR1 and CDR2 are MNHEY and SMNVEV (reference sequence). The CDR3 runs to 13 residues. The CDR3 loop is CASSLMANNEQFF. The CDR3 DNA sequence: TGTGCCAGCAGCTTAATGGCCAACAATGAGCAGTTCTTC.

The CDR3 here is CASSLARVGTGVYEQYF. Here the CDR3 DNA reads TGTGCCAGCAGCTTAGCGCGGGTAGGGACAGGGGTCTACGAGCAGTACTTC. The genes are TRBV7-9 and TRBJ2-7; 10 nucleotides line up with TRBD1. Germline V gene lookup returns CDR1 SEHNR and CDR2 FQNEAQ (reference sequence). The CDR3 loop spans 17 amino acids. J gave up 3 bases and V 0 bases, and 8 bases lay outside the gene matches.

This sequence joins TRBV4-3 and TRBJ2-4; no firm D call. V dropped 3 bases and J dropped 1 base, with 7 bases sitting between them. Germline CDR1 is LGHNA and CDR2 is YSLEER. The CDR3 is 14 amino acids. The CDR3 sequence: CASSQGWAKNIQYF. DNA of the CDR3: TGCGCCAGCAGCCAGGGATGGGCCAAAAACATTCAGTACTTC.

The chain has TRBV2 and TRBJ1-2, with a weak D call TRBD1 (5 bases). Deletions cut 9 bases from V and 5 bases from J, with 19 bases between. Germline CDR1 is SNHLY and CDR2 is FYNNEI. CDR3 length: 14 amino acids. CDR3 DNA: TGTGCCAGTGATTTGGCCGGGACGGTTTATGGCTACACCTTC. It encodes CASDLAGTVYGYTF.

In regard to this clone: The same CDR3 is also encoded by other DNA sequences in this sample. The V call is TRBV10-3, the J call TRBJ1-1; TRBD1 is a possible D gene (5 bases). This CDR3 has 14 amino acids. V was trimmed by 3 bases and J by 1 base, leaving 9 bases between them. Germline V gene data show CDR1 as ENHRY and CDR2 as SYGVKD. CDR3: CAISDPGGNTEAFF. The CDR3 DNA reads as TGTGCCATCAGTGACCCGGGGGGGAACACTGAAGCTTTCTTT.

The chain joins TRBV5-4 to TRBJ1-2; 8 positions agree with TRBD1. CDR1 and CDR2 from the germline V gene are SGHNT and YYREEE (reference sequence). The CDR3 has 15 amino acids. Trimming at V came to 1 base and at J to 6 bases, leaving 8 bases not matched to a gene. CDR3 coding DNA: TGTGCCAGCAGCTTGATCGGACAGGGAATTGATGGCTACACCTTC. It specifies CASSLIGQGIDGYTF.

The chain links TRBV5-4 to TRBJ2-7; 7 bases fit TRBD1. The germline V gene encodes CDR1 SGHNT and CDR2 YYREEE (reference sequence). CDR3 size: 14 residues. J lost 0 bases, V lost 2 bases, and 2 bases had no gene match. CDR3 loop: CASSFAGGSYEQYF. The CDR3 DNA sequence: TGTGCCAGCAGCTTCGCAGGGGGCTCCTACGAGCAGTACTTC. Full variable domain (outside the CDR3, taken from reference TRBV5-4 and TRBJ2-7): ETGVTQSPTHLIKTRGQQVTLRCSSQSGHNTVSWYQQALGQGPQFIFQYYREEENGRGNFPPRFSGLQFPNYSSELNVNALELDDSALYLCASSFAGGSYEQYFGPGTRLTVT.

Regarding this clone: Other DNA sequences of this sample code for an identical CDR3. The rearrangement joins TRBV29-1 to TRBJ2-5; D perhaps matches TRBD1 (7 bases). Trimming took off 8 bases at V and 4 bases at J, with 14 bases between the two ends. Germline CDR1 is SQVTM and CDR2 is ANQGSEA. The CDR3 extends over 12 amino acids. The CDR3 here is CSIRQGGETQYF. The CDR3, as DNA: TGCAGCATCCGACAGGGAGGAGAGACCCAGTACTTC.